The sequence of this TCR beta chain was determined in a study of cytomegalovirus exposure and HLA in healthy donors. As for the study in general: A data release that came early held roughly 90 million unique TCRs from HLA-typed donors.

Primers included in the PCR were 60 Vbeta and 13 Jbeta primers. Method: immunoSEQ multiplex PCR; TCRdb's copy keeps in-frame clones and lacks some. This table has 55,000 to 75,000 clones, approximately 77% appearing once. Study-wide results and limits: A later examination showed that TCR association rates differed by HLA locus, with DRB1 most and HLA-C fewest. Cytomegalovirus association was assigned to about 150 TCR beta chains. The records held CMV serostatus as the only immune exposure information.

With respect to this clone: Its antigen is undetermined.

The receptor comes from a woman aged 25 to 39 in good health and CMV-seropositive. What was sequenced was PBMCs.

The CDR3 nucleotides are TGTGCCAGCAGCCGCCGGGACAGGGGGCGAACAGATACGCAGTATTTT. This translates into CASSRRDRGRTDTQYF. The V and J genes are TRBV11-3 and TRBJ2-3, with 12 bases aligning to TRBD1. Trimming took 5 bases from V and 3 from J; bases not matched to a gene: 6. CDR3 length equals 16 residues. Germline V gives CDR1 SGHNT, CDR2 YENEEA.